The 9 T cell receptor beta chains presented below share a single source sample, sequenced in a study of cytomegalovirus exposure and HLA in healthy donors. A multiplex PCR was run with 60 Vbeta primers and 13 Jbeta primers. The assay was immunoSEQ multiplex PCR, and TCRdb's table has in-frame clones only and misses some. This table has about 130,000 clones, approximately 80% appearing once. Material for sequencing was PBMCs. The receptors originated from a young man in good health and CMV-seronegative.

The chain has TRBV30 and TRBJ2-7; 14 bases align to TRBD2. CDR1 is GTSNPN and CDR2 is SVGIG in the germline V gene (reference sequence). The CDR3 is 14 amino acids. Trimming at V came to 0 bases and at J to 10 bases, leaving 5 bases not matched to a gene. The CDR3 protein is CAWSVRLAGGLQYF. The DNA of the CDR3 is TGTGCCTGGAGTGTACGACTAGCGGGAGGGTTACAGTACTTC.

The chain has TRBV18 and TRBJ1-2, with 9 bases lining up with TRBD1. Germline loops: CDR1 KGHSH, CDR2 LQKENI. Trimming removed 3 bases from V and 3 bases from J; junction bases left unmatched: 5. The CDR3 extends over 15 amino acids. CDR3 loop: CASSPGDREYYGYTF. The CDR3 coding sequence is TGTGCCAGCTCACCTGGGGACAGGGAGTACTATGGCTACACCTTC. The whole variable domain, filled in from reference TRBV18 and TRBJ1-2, reads NAGVMQNPRHLVRRRGQEARLRCSPMKGHSHVYWYRQLPEEGLKFMVYLQKENIIDESGMPKERFSAEFPKEGPSILRIQQVVRGDSAAYFCASSPGDREYYGYTFGSGTRLTVV.

V is TRBV27 and J is TRBJ2-3; TRBD1 matches at 10 bases. In germline, CDR1 is MNHEY, CDR2 SMNVEV (reference sequence). CDR3 size: 14 residues. After removal of 5 bases from V and 6 bases from J, the junction contained 5 bases not matched to a gene. The CDR3 region is CASSRDRGRDTQYF. CDR3 DNA sequence: TGTGCCAGCAGTCGGGACAGGGGTAGGGATACGCAGTATTTT.

This chain joins TRBV5-4 and TRBJ2-1; 11 positions match TRBD2. Unmatched junction bases numbered 9, after V lost 5 bases and J lost 2 bases. Germline CDR1 and CDR2: SGHNT and YYREEE (reference sequence). CDR3 length equals 17 residues. CDR3 in amino acids: CASRSIFSGRAYNEQFF. The CDR3 nucleotides are TGTGCCAGCAGATCCATCTTTAGCGGGAGGGCCTACAATGAGCAGTTCTTC. Looking up the rest from reference TRBV5-4 and TRBJ2-1 gives the full variable domain: ETGVTQSPTHLIKTRGQQVTLRCSSQSGHNTVSWYQQALGQGPQFIFQYYREEENGRGNFPPRFSGLQFPNYSSELNVNALELDDSALYLCASRSIFSGRAYNEQFFGPGTRLTVL.

This sequence joins TRBV10-2 and TRBJ2-3, with 12 bases lining up with TRBD2. Per germline, CDR1 WSHSY and CDR2 SAAADI. The CDR3 consists of 14 residues. Trimming took 9 bases from V and 4 from J; bases not matched to a gene: 5. The CDR3 DNA reads TGCGCCAGTAAGACTAGCGGGAGCCCAGATACGCAGTATTTT. Translated: CASKTSGSPDTQYF.

The CDR3 nucleotides are TGCGCCAGCGCCGGCGGGGAGCGGGGAGAGACCCAGTACTTC. Its translation is CASAGGERGETQYF. This chain uses TRBV5-1 with TRBJ2-5, with 7 bases aligning to TRBD2. CDR1 is SGHRS and CDR2 is YFSETQ in the germline V gene. Losses at the gene ends were 7 bases for V and 4 bases for J; bases not matched to a gene: 10. The CDR3 is 14 residues long. Variable domain in full (rest from reference TRBV5-1 and TRBJ2-5): KAGVTQTPRYLIKTRGQQVTLSCSPISGHRSVSWYQQTPGQGLQFLFEYFSETQRNKGNFPGRFSGRQFSNSRSEMNVSTLELGDSALYLCASAGGERGETQYFGPGTRLLVL.

The chain links TRBV7-9 to TRBJ2-3; 8 positions match TRBD1. Germline CDR1 and CDR2: SEHNR and FQNEAQ (reference sequence). V trimming: 5 bases; J trimming: 7 bases; junction bases outside the gene matches: 11. This CDR3 contains 15 residues. CDR3 protein: CASSNPRQGMNTQYF. Written as DNA, the CDR3 is TGTGCCAGCAGCAACCCGAGACAGGGGATGAATACGCAGTATTTT.

This clone was seen only once. V usage is TRBV7-2 and J usage is TRBJ2-2; 11 bases are a match to TRBD2. V gave up 0 bases and J gave up 1 base; unmatched junction bases: 4. This CDR3 spans 18 amino acids. The germline CDR1 and CDR2 sequences are SGHTA and FQGNSA. The CDR3 DNA sequence: TGTGCCAGCAGCTTAGCGAGGACTAGCGGGTGGAACACCGGGGAGCTGTTTTTT. Translation gives CASSLARTSGWNTGELFF.

The rearrangement uses TRBV7-9 and TRBJ2-2; maybe TRBD2 (6 bases). Germline V gene lookup returns CDR1 SEHNR and CDR2 FQNEAQ (reference sequence). CDR3 length: 15 amino acids. Trimming left V 0 bases short and J 5 bases short, with 10 bases between. Here the CDR3 reads CASSLALASTGELFF. The CDR3 nucleotides read TGTGCCAGCAGCTTAGCCCTAGCGTCTACCGGGGAGCTGTTTTTT.